Here is one T cell receptor (beta chain) with its context. This specimen belongs to a study of shared clonotypes between healthy human individuals. CD45RO-negative, CCR7-positively selected cells formed the naive CD8 fraction, excluding terminally differentiated effector memory CD45RA+ cells. Repertoires were generated with immunoSEQ multiplex PCR, while TCRdb's copy carries only in-frame clones and drops some. Here the sample spans hundreds of thousands of clones, just over 90% being singletons. The CDR3 sequence is 13 residues long. Germline-derived CDR1 and CDR2 are SGHVS and FNYEAQ. Trimming stripped 5 bases from V and 5 bases from J, with 10 bases between.

This sequence was found in a man between 25 and 39 years old in good health. The sequencing input was naive CD8+ T cells sorted from blood. The chain couples TRBV7-6 to TRBJ2-1; weak D call: TRBD2 (6 bases). CDR3 in DNA: TGTGCCAGCAGCGGGGGGTTCAACAATGAGCAGTTCTTC. Protein product: CASSGGFNNEQFF.